The subject of this entry is one T cell receptor beta chain. These data come from a study of blood T cell repertoires in COVID-19. About the study: The United States, Italy and Spain provided the acute and convalescent COVID-19 samples. PBMCs, B-cell-depleted T cells, or T cells were the source of the cDNA or gDNA that made up the material.

Per the authors' pipeline: Reference gene primer amplification in the assay estimated nucleated cell counts. The repertoire was sequenced with immunoSEQ multiplex PCR; TCRdb's copy has only in-frame clones and lacks some. From that table come the V and J calls and clone size; the DNA was used to work out D and trimming. The repertoire holds some 70,000 clones, 79% seen once, with roughly a tenth in the top ten. The CDR3 covers 18 residues. Germline V lookup: CDR1 SGHRS, CDR2 YFSETQ. V lost 3 bases to trimming and J lost 0 bases, with 16 bases between them. The sequence came from a woman in her forties or fifties with acute or convalescent COVID-19. This rearrangement joins TRBV5-1 to TRBJ2-6; the D gene is possibly TRBD1 (6 bases). The sample comprised peripheral blood. The CDR3 reads CASSSGTWDSSGANVLTF. CDR3 coding DNA: TGCGCCAGCAGCTCCGGGACATGGGATTCCTCTGGGGCCAACGTCCTGACTTTC.